Listed here are 17 T cell receptor beta chains from one sample, sequenced in a study of regulatory T cells in long-lasting Graves disease. Described time point: newly diagnosed GD, antithyroid drugs for less than 3 months. The TCR library was prepared using RNA isolated from PBMCs. Combining iRepertoire HTBI primers with Arm-PCR of CDR3 regions, the authors built TCR beta libraries. One entry per CDR3 protein, called by TCRdb with MiXCR from the multiplex PCR reads. Among roughly 510,000 distinct CDR3 sequences listed, roughly a sixth were seen once. The sample was also linked to a second study, of T cells in Graves' hyperthyroidism and ophthalmopathy.

This sample comprised peripheral blood mononuclear cells (PBMCs), obtained at new diagnosis, from a patient treated with antithyroid drugs. The receptors derive from a man younger than 30 with Graves disease.

The rearrangement joins TRBV7-6 to TRBJ2-1; no definite D call. V gave up 5 bases and J gave up 7 bases, with 12 bases separating them. This CDR3 comprises 13 residues. The germline gives CDR1 SGHVS, CDR2 FNYEAQ. The DNA of the CDR3 is TGTGCCAGCAGCCCTAATCAGAGAAATGAGCAGTTCTTC. Its translation is CASSPNQRNEQFF. Filled out from reference TRBV7-6 and TRBJ2-1, the complete variable domain reads GAGVSQSPRYKVTKRGQDVALRCDPISGHVSLYWYRQALGQGPEFLTYFNYEAQQDKSGLPNDRFSAERPEGSISTLTIQRTEQRDSAMYRCASSPNQRNEQFFGPGTRLTVL.

To note about this clonotype: This may stem from a read error, because a much larger clone lies one nucleotide away. J is TRBJ2-5 and V is TRBV12-5; either TRBD1 or TRBD2 may supply D (5 bases each). Per germline, CDR1 LGHNT and CDR2 FRNRAP. The CDR3 consists of 14 residues. Trimming stripped 6 bases from V and 3 bases from J, with 14 bases between. CDR3: CASGSGPAKETQYF. CDR3 bases: TGTGCTAGTGGCTCGGGACCAGCTAAAGAGACCCAGTACTTC.

This clonotype has a count of ten or more. This rearrangement joins TRBV6-2 or TRBV6-3 to TRBJ2-7; D uncertain. The germline V gene has CDR1 MNHEY and CDR2 SVGEGT. CDR3 length equals 15 residues. Trimming left V 0 bases short and J 3 bases short, with 12 bases between. The CDR3 bases are TGTGCCAGCAGTTACTCGGGCCCCAGTAACTACGAGCAGTACTTC. This sequence encodes CASSYSGPSNYEQYF.

The table lists this clonotype with a few counts. The rearrangement joins TRBV20-1 to TRBJ2-2; D gene uncertain. The V end was cut by 6 bases, the J end by 4 bases, with 15 bases between. The germline CDR1 and CDR2 sequences are DFQATT and SNEGSKA (reference sequence). The CDR3 has 14 residues. CDR3 DNA: TGCAGTGCCCCCCCGATAGGAACCACCGGGGAGCTGTTTTTT. This codes for CSAPPIGTTGELFF.

The chain couples TRBV9 to TRBJ2-3; 11 bases are shared with TRBD2. J was trimmed by 3 bases and V by 2 bases; bases with no gene match: 2. This CDR3 spans 15 amino acids. Germline lookup yields CDR1 SGDLS and CDR2 YYNGEE. Written as DNA, the CDR3 is TGTGCCAGCAGCGTTAGCGGGGGGGGGACAGATACGCAGTATTTT. This encodes CASSVSGGGTDTQYF.

This clonotype was observed at least ten times. The V call is TRBV18, the J call TRBJ2-7, with D tentatively TRBD1 (6 bases). Germline CDR1 KGHSH, CDR2 LQKENI. V lost 5 bases, J lost 0 bases, and 8 bases lay in between. The CDR3 length is 13 residues. CDR3 sequence: CASSGQSSYEQYF. CDR3 DNA sequence: TGTGCCAGCTCAGGACAGTCCTCCTACGAGCAGTACTTC.

This clonotype came up many times. The rearrangement uses TRBV18 and TRBJ2-3; D is perhaps TRBD1 (5 bases). Looked up from germline, CDR1 is KGHSH and CDR2 is LQKENI. Deletions cut 6 bases from V and 6 bases from J, with 16 bases between. This CDR3 comprises 14 residues. In DNA, the CDR3 is TGTGCCAGCTCCCAAACGCAGGGCGCGGATACGCAGTATTTT. This translates into CASSQTQGADTQYF.

The chain couples TRBV6-1 to TRBJ2-3, with D possibly being TRBD2 (5 bases). Germline CDR1 and CDR2: MNHNS and SASEGT. The CDR3 is 15 residues long. Deletions cut 8 bases from V and 4 bases from J, with 19 bases between. The CDR3 reads CASSRAASPADTQYF. CDR3 DNA: TGTGCCAGCTCGCGGGCGGCAAGTCCGGCAGATACGCAGTATTTT.

Details on this clonotype: The junction departs from germline at one end; a sequencing error may be responsible. V gene TRBV11-3 combines with J gene TRBJ2-1; possibly TRBD1 or TRBD2 for D (5 bases each). The CDR3 covers 14 residues. CDR1 is SGHNT and CDR2 is YENEEA in the germline V gene. CDR3 coding DNA: TGTGCCAGCAGCCAGAGGGGTCTCGGGCATGAGCAGTTCTTT. Protein: CASSQRGLGHEQFF.

This clonotype has ten or more counts. The V call is TRBV12-3 or TRBV12-4, the J call TRBJ2-1, with 11 bases matching TRBD2. Germline trimming cut 7 bases from V and 6 bases from J; bases unmatched to any gene: 8. This CDR3 spans 15 amino acids. The CDR3 coding sequence is TGTGCCAGCACCCTAAGGCTAGCGGGGGGCAATGAGCAGTTCTTC. Its protein product is CASTLRLAGGNEQFF.

Comment on this clonotype: Being one base from a much bigger clone, this may be a read error. CDR3 residues: CASSISGGWSEQFF. CDR3 bases: TGTGCCAGCAGCATTAGCGGGGGATGGAGTGAGCAGTTCTTC. This sequence joins TRBV11-2 and TRBJ2-1, with 9 bases aligning to TRBD2. V lost 5 bases and J lost 9; bases outside the gene matches: 8. Germline V gene lookup returns CDR1 SGHAT and CDR2 FQNNGV. The CDR3 contains 14 residues.

The rearrangement joins TRBV24-1 to TRBJ2-7, with a weak D call TRBD1 (6 bases). The CDR3 sequence is 14 residues long. The V gene lost 6 bases and the J gene lost 1 base, with 12 bases spanning the gap. Germline CDR1 is KGHDR and CDR2 is SFDVKD. CDR3 sequence: CATSTGQGSYEQYF. CDR3 DNA sequence: TGTGCCACCAGTACCGGGCAGGGGTCCTACGAGCAGTACTTC.

This clonotype appeared many times. The J gene is TRBJ2-3, the V gene TRBV24-1, with 7 bases aligning to TRBD2. V was clipped by 4 bases and J by 6 bases; unmatched bases: 6. The CDR3 totals 14 residues. The V gene's germline CDR1 is KGHDR and CDR2 SFDVKD. The CDR3 spells CATSDRGLVDTQYF. CDR3 DNA: TGTGCCACCAGTGACCGCGGACTAGTCGATACGCAGTATTTT.

The chain joins TRBV5-1 to TRBJ1-1; weak D call: TRBD1 (6 bases). Deletions cut 5 bases from V and 5 bases from J, with 22 bases between. The CDR3 contains 16 residues. The germline gives CDR1 SGHRS, CDR2 YFSETQ. CDR3: CASSFDRPPARTEAFF. The CDR3 DNA reads as TGCGCCAGCAGTTTCGACAGGCCCCCAGCGAGAACTGAAGCTTTCTTT.

This clonotype was recorded many times. The chain has TRBV7-8 and TRBJ2-3; the D call may be TRBD1 or TRBD2 (5 bases each). CDR3 length: 15 amino acids. V lost 5 bases and J 2 bases, leaving 14 bases between the germline ends. Germline V gene data show CDR1 as SGHVS and CDR2 as FQNEAQ. The CDR3 sequence is CASSPSGTLTDTQYF. The CDR3 nucleotides read TGTGCCAGCAGCCCTTCCGGGACCCTCACAGATACGCAGTATTTT.

This clonotype was recorded at least ten times. V is TRBV12-3 or TRBV12-4 and J is TRBJ2-3; D is undetermined. V lost 4 bases and J 5 bases, leaving 10 bases between the germline ends. The length of the CDR3 is 13 residues. The CDR3 here is CASSSDWEDTQYF. CDR3 DNA sequence: TGTGCCAGCAGTTCCGACTGGGAAGATACGCAGTATTTT.

The rearrangement uses TRBV2 and TRBJ1-4; D might be TRBD1 (6 bases). This CDR3 region has 14 residues. Germline CDR1 reads SNHLY; CDR2 reads FYNNEI. Between the trimmed V and J ends, which lost 6 bases and 2 bases, there was a span of 10 bases. The CDR3 sequence is CASSPGVTNEKLFF. The CDR3 nucleotides are TGTGCCAGCAGCCCAGGGGTCACTAATGAAAAACTGTTTTTT.